This TCR beta chain was retrieved from a study of CD8 T cells in Susac syndrome (dated by TCRdb to the late 2010s). About the investigation overall: Whether CD8+ T cell activation and differentiation in Susac syndrome was antigen driven was tested using repertoire sequencing.

RNA was extracted with the RNeasy kit and roughly 0.45 to 1 ug was reverse transcribed using random hexamers. The immunoSEQ multiplex PCR assay, which covers 54 Vbeta and 13 Jbeta segments, was used to amplify TCR beta CDR3 regions. To correct PCR amplification bias, a synthetic template baseline was used for both primer optimization and computational correction. The source study handled its data this way. Only productive sequences were kept, with reads annotated to V, D and J genes according to IMGT and analyzed in immunoSEQ Analyzer. To calculate clonality, Shannon entropy was normalized by log2 of the number of productive unique sequences and then subtracted from one. For each patient and control, public and private clones were evaluated among the 100 most prevalent clones. Clones were defined as Susac-specific when absent from the healthy and MS cohorts, from fewer than 1,300 published viral clones and from other ImmuneACCESS disease sequences. TCRdb redid the processing of the public reads, applying fastp at Q25 and MiXCR, and retained in-frame beta chains. Each entry merges the rows of one CDR3 protein and shows their most common DNA and genes. TCRdb, rather than the study authors, made the V and J calls. For this sample there are under 250,000 distinct CDR3 sequences; about 94% appear just once. The ten largest clones capture around 0.072% of the sample.

A distance of 12 bases separates the germline ends of V and J, which lose 6 bases and 3 bases respectively. The germline V gene encodes CDR1 SGHVS and CDR2 FQNEAQ. Taken from cysteine to phenylalanine, the CDR3 has 14 residues. The retained sequence is limited to the CDR3, 42 bases, with the frame set at the first base. What the study reported, not specific to this receptor: The TCR sequencing and HLA analysis was acknowledged to have included a relatively small number of individuals.

Peripheral blood CD8+ and CD4+ T cells from healthy donors, Susac syndrome patients and multiple sclerosis patients were profiled by high-throughput TCR beta sequencing. Treatment-naive patients with stable or active relapsing-remitting disease fulfilling revised McDonald criteria were used as multiple sclerosis controls. CD8+ TEMRA cells were enriched by FACS, while bulk CD8+ and CD4+ T cells were purified by magnetic negative isolation. Blood was drawn into EDTA tubes, processed within 24 hours, and PBMCs were isolated by density gradient centrifugation. PBMCs intended for TCR sequencing were cryopreserved in liquid nitrogen and were subsequently thawed in a 37 degrees C water bath. Purity of sorted or isolated CD4+, CD8+ and CD8+ TEMRA cells was at least 90%. In the case of this clonotype: Which antigen it targets is not known. No base qualities exist here, and no much larger clone lies one base off it.

The receptor's source is a human donor with multiple sclerosis. This chain joins TRBV7-8 to TRBJ1-5, with TRBD1 tentatively as D gene (5 bases match). The sequenced sample consisted of CD4+ T cells from PBMCs. The sequenced DNA: TGTGCCAGCAGTGGGGGACTGTACAATCAGCCCCAGCATTTT. Protein translation: CASSGGLYNQPQHF.